These 2 T cell receptor beta chains came from one sample sequenced in a study of cytomegalovirus exposure and HLA in healthy donors. The primer mix had 60 Vbeta and 13 Jbeta primers. Sequencing used immunoSEQ multiplex PCR; TCRdb keeps in-frame clones, though not all of them. The sample lists approximately 260,000 clones; nearly 95% were seen once. What was sequenced was PBMCs. These receptors were obtained from a girl aged 2-10 years in good health and CMV-seronegative.

V is TRBV4-2 and J is TRBJ1-4; D is possibly TRBD1 (5 bases). The CDR3 runs to 16 residues. Trimming pared 0 bases from V and 2 bases from J, leaving 10 bases between. Looked up from germline, CDR1 is LGHNA and CDR2 is YNFKEQ. The CDR3 is CASSQDRTITNEKLFF. The CDR3 bases are TGTGCCAGCAGCCAAGATAGGACAATCACTAATGAAAAACTGTTTTTT.

The V call is TRBV2, the J call TRBJ2-2, with D possibly being TRBD2 (5 bases). V was shortened by 6 bases and J by 10 bases, with 15 bases between the two germline ends. Germline V gene lookup returns CDR1 SNHLY and CDR2 FYNNEI. The CDR3 runs 13 residues. CDR3 protein: CASRGPGFVELFF. DNA for the CDR3: TGTGCCAGCAGGGGCCCGGGGTTTGTGGAGCTGTTTTTT.